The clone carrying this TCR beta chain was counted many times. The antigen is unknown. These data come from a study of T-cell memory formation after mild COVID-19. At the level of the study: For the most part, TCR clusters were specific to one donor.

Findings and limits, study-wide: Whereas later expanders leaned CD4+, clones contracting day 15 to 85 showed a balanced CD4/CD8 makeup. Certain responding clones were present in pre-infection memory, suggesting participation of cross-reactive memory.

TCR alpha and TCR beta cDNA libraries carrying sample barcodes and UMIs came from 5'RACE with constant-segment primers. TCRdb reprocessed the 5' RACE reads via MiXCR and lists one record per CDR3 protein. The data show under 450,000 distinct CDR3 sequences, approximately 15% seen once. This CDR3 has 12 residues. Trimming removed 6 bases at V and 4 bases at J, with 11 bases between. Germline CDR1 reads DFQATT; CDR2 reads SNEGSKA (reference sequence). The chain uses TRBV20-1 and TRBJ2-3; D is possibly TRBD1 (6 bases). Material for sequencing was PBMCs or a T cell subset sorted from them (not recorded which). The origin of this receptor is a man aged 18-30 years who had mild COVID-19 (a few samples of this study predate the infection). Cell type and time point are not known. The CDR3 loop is CSAPDRSDTQYF. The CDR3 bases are TGCAGTGCCCCAGACAGGTCAGATACGCAGTATTTT.